This entry features one T cell receptor beta chain sequence. Its target is unknown. Germline CDR1 SGHTA, CDR2 FQGNSA. Trimming stripped 1 base from V and 4 bases from J, with 11 bases between. There are 15 residues in the CDR3. These data belong to a study of radiation and T cells in renal cell carcinoma. Across the study: Nephrectomy followed 15 Gy stereotactic body radiation by 4 weeks. Study-level points and caveats: In blood, top tumor clones expanded by 2 weeks, shrinking by 4.

This table comes from immunoSEQ multiplex PCR, and its TCRdb copy is limited to in-frame clones, with some not included. The sample has about 49,000 clones; roughly 83% are singletons. Time point defined: baseline pretreatment blood. Treatment specified: 15 Gy SBRT to primary tumor, nephrectomy 4 weeks later. The input for sequencing was blood, taken from a patient whose treatment included radiotherapy and nephrectomy. The V and J genes are TRBV7-2 and TRBJ2-1; D may match TRBD1 or TRBD2 (5 bases each). The source is a woman in her 70s with renal cell carcinoma. The DNA for the CDR3 is TGTGCCAGCAGCTTAGTTGGGGGAAAATACAATGAGCAGTTCTTC. Translation gives CASSLVGGKYNEQFF.